The 15 T cell receptor beta chains below all came from one sample that was sequenced in a study of shared clonotypes between healthy human individuals. Profiling relied on immunoSEQ multiplex PCR, and the TCRdb table lists in-frame clones only, not all of them. The top ten clones hold approximately 1.5% of a sample with approximately 980,000 clones, over 60% of them seen once. Sequenced: memory CD4+ T cells sorted from blood. Documented subset: CD45RA-negative fraction. These receptors were obtained from a young man in good health.

This clone occurred a few times. This rearrangement joins TRBV7-2 to TRBJ1-5; 8 bases line up with TRBD1. Germline loops: CDR1 SGHTA, CDR2 FQGNSA. The length of the CDR3 is 15 residues. Trimming removed 3 bases from V and 5 bases from J; junction bases left unmatched: 6. DNA for the CDR3: TGTGCCAGCAGCTTTTCAGGGGGCGCGGATCAGCCCCAGCATTTT. It yields the protein CASSFSGGADQPQHF.

The chain employs TRBV30 and TRBJ1-1; D is ambiguous. CDR1 and CDR2 (germline): GTSNPN, SVGIG (reference sequence). The V and J ends lost 4 bases and 2 bases respectively, with 11 bases between them. This CDR3 is built from 13 residues. The CDR3 region has the DNA TGTGCCTGGAATCGAGACCAAAACACTGAAGCTTTCTTT. This translates into CAWNRDQNTEAFF.

The chain has TRBV15 and TRBJ1-1; maybe TRBD1 (6 bases). This CDR3 region has 14 residues. Germline V gene lookup returns CDR1 LNHNV and CDR2 YYDKDF (reference sequence). With 8 bases removed from V and 1 base from J, the gap between germline ends came to 14 bases. CDR3 residues: CATSTGTRNTEAFF. Here the CDR3 DNA reads TGTGCCACCTCGACCGGGACAAGGAACACTGAAGCTTTCTTT.

V usage is TRBV30 and J usage is TRBJ1-1; D is possibly TRBD1 (6 bases). The CDR3 totals 14 residues. Trimming pared 3 bases from V and 6 bases from J, leaving 17 bases between. Germline V gives CDR1 GTSNPN, CDR2 SVGIG (reference sequence). In nucleotides, the CDR3 is TGTGCCTGGAGCTTTCAGGGGCAAGGCGCTGAAGCTTTCTTT. Protein product: CAWSFQGQGAEAFF.

This sequence joins TRBV9 and TRBJ2-2; 7 bases are a match to TRBD1. Germline trimming cut 4 bases from V and 5 bases from J; bases unmatched to any gene: 8. Germline values: CDR1 SGDLS, CDR2 YYNGEE. The CDR3 loop spans 15 amino acids. The CDR3 DNA reads TGTGCCAGCAGCCCGAGGACAGGCCGGACCGGGGAGCTGTTTTTT. The encoded protein is CASSPRTGRTGELFF.

The chain has TRBV28 and TRBJ1-4, with D uncertain. Germline CDR1 MDHEN, CDR2 SYDVKM. V lost 5 bases and J 4 bases, leaving 5 bases between the germline ends. The CDR3 contains 12 residues. CDR3 residues: CASSHLNEKLFF. DNA of the CDR3: TGTGCCAGCAGTCATCTTAATGAAAAACTGTTTTTT.

V is TRBV6-5 and J is TRBJ2-1, with 7 bases that match TRBD1. Germline V lookup: CDR1 MNHEY, CDR2 SVGAGI. Trimming removed 8 bases from V and 3 bases from J; junction bases left unmatched: 4. The CDR3 is 13 amino acids. CDR3 in DNA: TGTGCCAGCCTTGGACAGGACTACAATGAGCAGTTCTTC. Its translation: CASLGQDYNEQFF.

V gene TRBV9 combines with J gene TRBJ2-1; TRBD2 matches 7 bases. There are 18 residues in the CDR3. Germline CDR1 and CDR2: SGDLS and YYNGEE. V gave up 0 bases and J gave up 3 bases; unmatched junction bases: 12. In DNA form, the CDR3 reads TGTGCCAGCAGCGTAGTAGCGTATGGGACGGGGGGCTACAATGAGCAGTTCTTC. Translation gives CASSVVAYGTGGYNEQFF.

The rearrangement links TRBV5-6 to TRBJ2-1; no clear D gene. Germline CDR1 SGHDT, CDR2 YYEEEE. Trimming shortened V by 0 bases and J by 3 bases, and 7 bases separated the two germline ends. The CDR3 is made up of 14 amino acids. The CDR3 DNA is TGTGCCAGCAGCTTGGGTCTTCTCTACAATGAGCAGTTCTTC. Translating gives CASSLGLLYNEQFF.

V usage is TRBV11-3 and J usage is TRBJ1-4; D ambiguous. The V end was cut by 8 bases, the J end by 3 bases, with 13 bases between. Germline V gene data show CDR1 as SGHNT and CDR2 as YENEEA. This CDR3 is 14 amino acids long. CDR3: CASPGYFSNEKLFF. The CDR3 DNA reads TGTGCCAGCCCCGGGTATTTTTCTAATGAAAAACTGTTTTTT.

There are a few counts of this clone. The chain recombines TRBV5-4 with TRBJ2-3; TRBD2 matches 9 bases. The CDR3 sequence is 15 residues long. V shed 2 bases, J shed 6 bases, and the junction held 7 bases outside the gene matches. The V gene's germline CDR1 is SGHNT and CDR2 YYREEE (reference sequence). As DNA, the CDR3 is TGTGCCAGCAGCTTAGGAGGAGCGGGAGGTGATACGCAGTATTTT. The encoded protein is CASSLGGAGGDTQYF.

This clone was recorded a few times. The J gene is TRBJ1-2, the V gene TRBV30; 7 nucleotides agree with TRBD1. Trimming cost V 1 base and J 8 bases; bases outside gene matches: 7. This CDR3 is built from 13 residues. Germline CDR1 reads GTSNPN; CDR2 reads SVGIG (reference sequence). CDR3 loop: CAWSEATGPGYTF. In DNA form, the CDR3 reads TGTGCCTGGAGTGAAGCGACAGGGCCGGGCTACACCTTC. The variable domain in full, completed from reference TRBV30 and TRBJ1-2, reads SQTIHQWPATLVQPVGSPLSLECTVEGTSNPNLYWYRQAAGRGLQLLFYSVGIGQISSEVPQNLSASRPQDRQFILSSKKLLLSDSGFYLCAWSEATGPGYTFGSGTRLTVV.

This clone has only a few counts. The chain employs TRBV18 and TRBJ1-1; possible D gene TRBD1, 5 bases. The CDR3 has 14 residues. Germline-derived CDR1 and CDR2 are KGHSH and LQKENI. Trimming stripped 5 bases from V and 5 bases from J, with 15 bases between. The CDR3 coding sequence is TGTGCCAGCTCAGCCGGGTTGGGGGAAACTGAAGCTTTCTTT. This codes for CASSAGLGETEAFF. Complete variable domain (other parts from reference TRBV18 and TRBJ1-1): NAGVMQNPRHLVRRRGQEARLRCSPMKGHSHVYWYRQLPEEGLKFMVYLQKENIIDESGMPKERFSAEFPKEGPSILRIQQVVRGDSAAYFCASSAGLGETEAFFGQGTRLTVV.

The V gene is TRBV19, the J gene TRBJ2-1; weak D call: TRBD1 (5 bases). V was shortened by 1 base and J by 10 bases, with 17 bases between the two germline ends. The CDR3 extends over 15 amino acids. CDR1 and CDR2 from the germline V gene are LNHDA and SQIVND (reference sequence). The CDR3 DNA reads as TGTGCCAGTAGTATAGGCAGGAAAGGGGTGAGCGAGCAGTTCTTC. Translated: CASSIGRKGVSEQFF. The variable domain in full, with the rest retrieved from reference TRBV19 and TRBJ2-1, is DGGITQSPKYLFRKEGQNVTLSCEQNLNHDAMYWYRQDPGQGLRLIYYSQIVNDFQKGDIAEGYSVSREKKESFPLTVTSAQKNPTAFYLCASSIGRKGVSEQFFGPGTRLTVL.

V is TRBV11-2 and J is TRBJ2-1; D not certain. The germline V gene encodes CDR1 SGHAT and CDR2 FQNNGV. CDR3 length: 14 amino acids. Trimming removed 3 bases from V and 2 bases from J, with 8 bases in between. The CDR3 nucleotides are TGTGCCAGCAGCTTCGAGATCGCCTACAATGAGCAGTTCTTC. It encodes CASSFEIAYNEQFF.